A selection of T cell receptor beta chains follows, all from one sample in a study of lymphopenia after photon versus proton radiotherapy. Clones were read by immunoSEQ multiplex PCR, and TCRdb kept only the in-frame ones, dropping some. The repertoire holds approximately 30,000 clones, with 94% as singletons. Sequenced material: peripheral blood, taken from a patient treated with photon-based radiotherapy. These receptors all stem from a woman in her forties or fifties with cholangiocarcinoma. The CDR3 runs from the conserved cysteine through the conserved F or W. Each record gives: D gene, J gene, V gene, CDR3 protein, CDR3 DNA. D genes are given only for firm matches.

D: NA
J: TRBJ1-3
V: TRBV4-3
CDR3: CASSQEGTWDSGNTIYF
DNA: TGCGCCAGCAGCCAGGAGGGTACTTGGGACTCTGGAAACACCATATATTTT

D: NA
J: TRBJ2-1
V: TRBV7-2
CDR3: CASSLRSFELGEQFF
DNA: TGTGCCAGCAGCTTAAGGTCTTTCGAGCTCGGTGAGCAGTTCTTC

D: TRBD2
J: TRBJ2-1
V: TRBV5-1
CDR3: CASSPRGGSYNEQFF
DNA: TGCGCCAGCAGCCCGCGGGGGGGCTCCTACAATGAGCAGTTCTTC

D: NA
J: TRBJ2-3
V: TRBV29-1
CDR3: CSSGEGGTQYF
DNA: TGCAGCTCCGGTGAGGGGGGTACGCAGTATTTT

D: NA
J: TRBJ1-2
V: TRBV5-1
CDR3: CASSESSTNYGYTF
DNA: TGCGCCAGCAGCGAAAGCAGCACTAACTATGGCTACACCTTC

D: NA
J: TRBJ1-1
V: TRBV28
CDR3: CASSLFGTPTEAFF
DNA: TGTGCCAGCAGTTTATTCGGGACACCTACCGAAGCTTTCTTT

D: TRBD2
J: TRBJ2-4
V: TRBV7-2
CDR3: CASSPGPLLAGLAKNIQYF
DNA: TGTGCCAGCAGCCCCGGTCCCCTATTAGCGGGGTTAGCCAAAAACATTCAGTACTTC

D: TRBD1
J: TRBJ2-1
V: TRBV7-9
CDR3: CASSIRDRGLTNEQFF
DNA: TGTGCCAGCAGCATCAGGGACAGGGGGCTAACCAATGAGCAGTTCTTC

D: NA
J: TRBJ1-1
V: TRBV6-5
CDR3: CASSYEGSGTRAFF
DNA: TGTGCCAGCAGTTACGAGGGGTCAGGGACACGGGCTTTCTTT

D: NA
J: TRBJ1-2
V: TRBV27
CDR3: CASSLWAGVGGYTF
DNA: TGTGCCAGCAGTTTGTGGGCAGGTGTTGGGGGCTACACCTTC